The 30 T cell receptor beta chains below come from one sample, sequenced in a study of blood T cell repertoires in COVID-19. Produced via immunoSEQ multiplex PCR; TCRdb's table is partial and in-frame only. This repertoire shows approximately 61,000 clones, around four fifths found once; its top ten account for roughly 5.5%. The sample was peripheral blood. The receptors come from a man between 65 and 80 years old with acute or convalescent COVID-19.

This clone was counted only a few times. The genes are TRBV5-1 and TRBJ2-7; 7 bases match TRBD1. V lost 4 bases, J lost 5 bases, and 9 bases stayed unmatched. CDR3 length: 14 residues. Germline lookup yields CDR1 SGHRS and CDR2 YFSETQ. The CDR3 DNA is TGCGCCAGCAGCCCAGGACAGGTTCCCAACGAGCAGTACTTC. Its translation is CASSPGQVPNEQYF.

This clone was picked up one time. This chain uses TRBV2 with TRBJ2-7, with 7 bases fitting TRBD1. This CDR3 spans 16 amino acids. Germline CDR1 is SNHLY and CDR2 is FYNNEI. Trimming at V came to 4 bases and at J to 3 bases, leaving 12 bases not matched to a gene. The chain's CDR3 is CASSGFEGARVYEQYF. The CDR3 nucleotides read TGTGCCAGCAGTGGATTCGAGGGGGCGCGGGTCTACGAGCAGTACTTC.

The chain combines TRBV19 with TRBJ2-7, with a possible D match to TRBD1 (6 bases). V lost 5 bases and J 9 bases, leaving 14 bases between the germline ends. Germline V gene lookup returns CDR1 LNHDA and CDR2 SQIVND (reference sequence). This CDR3 is 12 amino acids long. The CDR3 sequence is CASSHRDTGQYF. CDR3 nucleotides: TGTGCCAGTAGTCACCGGGACACCGGGCAGTACTTC. Together with reference TRBV19 and TRBJ2-7, the CDR3 gives the full variable domain: DGGITQSPKYLFRKEGQNVTLSCEQNLNHDAMYWYRQDPGQGLRLIYYSQIVNDFQKGDIAEGYSVSREKKESFPLTVTSAQKNPTAFYLCASSHRDTGQYFGPGTRLTVT.

The V and J genes are TRBV5-1 and TRBJ2-7; a possible D gene is TRBD2 (6 bases). This CDR3 region has 14 residues. Trimming pared 7 bases from V and 7 bases from J, leaving 21 bases between. Germline V lookup: CDR1 SGHRS, CDR2 YFSETQ. CDR3 sequence reads: CASGPRGRSMEQYF. CDR3 coding DNA: TGCGCCAGCGGCCCCCGGGGGAGAAGTATGGAGCAGTACTTC.

The V and J genes are TRBV19 and TRBJ2-5, with TRBD1 matching 10 bases. Germline loops: CDR1 LNHDA, CDR2 SQIVND (reference sequence). J gave up 4 bases and V 5 bases, and 10 bases lay outside the gene matches. The CDR3 sequence is 16 residues long. This CDR3 is CASSLIGTGEGETQYF. The CDR3 DNA follows: TGTGCCAGTAGTCTGATCGGGACAGGGGAAGGAGAGACCCAGTACTTC.

This clone was detected only a few times. The rearrangement joins TRBV5-1 to TRBJ2-2; 7 bases align to TRBD1. V dropped 4 bases and J dropped 7; count of bases not matched to a gene: 10. Germline-derived CDR1 and CDR2 are SGHRS and YFSETQ. This CDR3 region has 15 residues. CDR3 amino acids: CASSLTGEVGGELFF. The CDR3 DNA reads TGCGCCAGCAGCCTAACAGGGGAAGTTGGCGGGGAGCTGTTTTTT.

This chain links TRBV5-1 with TRBJ1-3; TRBD1 might be the D (5 bases). Trimming removed 4 bases at V and 0 bases at J, with 8 bases between. The CDR3 extends over 14 amino acids. CDR1 SGHRS and CDR2 YFSETQ come from the germline V gene. CDR3 sequence reads: CASSGATSGNTIYF. CDR3 bases: TGCGCCAGCAGCGGGGCCACCTCTGGAAACACCATATATTTT. Variable domain in full (rest from reference TRBV5-1 and TRBJ1-3): KAGVTQTPRYLIKTRGQQVTLSCSPISGHRSVSWYQQTPGQGLQFLFEYFSETQRNKGNFPGRFSGRQFSNSRSEMNVSTLELGDSALYLCASSGATSGNTIYFGEGSWLTVV.

This sequence joins TRBV15 and TRBJ1-2, with no clear D. V dropped 0 bases and J dropped 2 bases, with 7 bases sitting between them. Looked up from germline, CDR1 is LNHNV and CDR2 is YYDKDF (reference sequence). The CDR3 is 14 amino acids. CDR3 residues: CATSRDPLNYGYTF. CDR3 DNA: TGTGCCACCAGCAGAGATCCCTTGAACTATGGCTACACCTTC.

A note on this clone: The sample contains more than one DNA sequence encoding this CDR3. The CDR3: CASSLSDYGYTF. In nucleotides, the CDR3 is TGTGCCAGCAGTTTATCAGACTATGGCTACACCTTC. V usage is TRBV28 and J usage is TRBJ1-2, with D hard to call. V gave up 1 base and J gave up 3 bases, with 3 bases separating them. Germline-derived CDR1 and CDR2 are MDHEN and SYDVKM. This CDR3 region has 12 residues.

The chain links TRBV19 to TRBJ2-1; the D gene is possibly TRBD1 (6 bases). The germline V gene has CDR1 LNHDA and CDR2 SQIVND (reference sequence). V was shortened by 4 bases and J by 6 bases, with 16 bases between the two germline ends. The CDR3 is 15 residues long. The CDR3 sequence is CASSKYLGTTNEQFF. DNA for the CDR3: TGTGCCAGTAGTAAGTACCTGGGGACAACCAATGAGCAGTTCTTC.

This chain connects TRBV11-2 to TRBJ2-2; the D gene is possibly TRBD1 (6 bases). V lost 5 bases and J lost 4, with 17 bases in between. This CDR3 has 16 residues. Germline assignment: CDR1 SGHAT and CDR2 FQNNGV. The CDR3 coding sequence is TGTGCCAGCAGCCCCGACCCCGGACAGAGCACCGGGGAGCTGTTTTTT. Its translation is CASSPDPGQSTGELFF.

The chain couples TRBV2 to TRBJ1-1; D may be TRBD1 (5 bases). CDR1 and CDR2 from the germline V gene are SNHLY and FYNNEI. Trimming left V 3 bases short and J 7 bases short, with 12 bases between. The CDR3 has 13 amino acids. CDR3 sequence (DNA): TGTGCCAGCAGTGAGGTGTCGGGGGGTGAAGCTTTCTTT. Translated, it gives CASSEVSGGEAFF.

The chain uses TRBV2 and TRBJ2-5; TRBD2 might be the D (7 bases). V was shortened by 7 bases and J by 5 bases, with 17 bases between the two germline ends. The V gene's germline CDR1 is SNHLY and CDR2 FYNNEI. CDR3 length: 14 amino acids. CDR3 loop: CASTVGGLGETQYF. The CDR3 DNA reads as TGTGCCAGCACCGTCGGGGGGCTCGGGGAGACCCAGTACTTC.

The chain carries TRBV5-1 and TRBJ2-1; 8 bases match TRBD2. The CDR3 runs 14 residues. V was pared by 5 bases and J by 6 bases, with 7 bases of the junction left unmatched. CDR1 is SGHRS, CDR2 YFSETQ, per germline. Here the CDR3 DNA reads TGCGCCAGCAGTACGGGGGGGCCGGGCAATGAGCAGTTCTTC. This gives the protein CASSTGGPGNEQFF.

The J gene is TRBJ1-1, the V gene TRBV19; TRBD1 matches 10 bases. The CDR3 runs 14 residues. V gave up 5 bases and J gave up 5 bases; unmatched junction bases: 5. Germline CDR1 reads LNHDA; CDR2 reads SQIVND (reference sequence). CDR3 region: CASSADRGGTEAFF. CDR3 nucleotides: TGTGCCAGTAGTGCGGACAGGGGGGGAACTGAAGCTTTCTTT.

The chain employs TRBV28 and TRBJ1-2; 8 bases are a match to TRBD1. The CDR3 is made up of 16 amino acids. The germline gives CDR1 MDHEN, CDR2 SYDVKM. V trimming: 5 bases; J trimming: 2 bases; junction bases outside the gene matches: 10. DNA for the CDR3: TGTGCCAGCAGTAGCCCCACCAGACAGGGGAACTATGGCTACACCTTC. Amino acids: CASSSPTRQGNYGYTF.

The chain combines TRBV5-1 with TRBJ2-5, with a weak D call TRBD2 (6 bases). V lost 2 bases to trimming and J lost 5 bases, with 13 bases between them. Germline CDR1 SGHRS, CDR2 YFSETQ. CDR3 length equals 14 residues. The CDR3 DNA reads as TGCGCCAGCAGCTTCGGGGGTCCAGGGGAGACCCAGTACTTC. Translating gives CASSFGGPGETQYF.

The chain employs TRBV4-1 and TRBJ1-6; no reliable D call. There are 16 residues in the CDR3. Germline CDR1 reads MGHRA; CDR2 reads YSYEKL. V lost 0 bases to trimming and J lost 2 bases, with 8 bases between them. The CDR3 DNA reads TGCGCCAGCAGCCAAGATGACAAGGCCTATAATTCACCCCTCCACTTT. Translated, it gives CASSQDDKAYNSPLHF.

This chain links TRBV2 with TRBJ1-5; the match to TRBD1 covers 9 bases. After removal of 1 base from V and 8 bases from J, the junction contained 6 bases not matched to a gene. Germline assignment: CDR1 SNHLY and CDR2 FYNNEI. The CDR3 covers 15 residues. CDR3 in amino acids: CASSEVGDREKPQHF. The CDR3 DNA is TGTGCCAGCAGTGAAGTGGGGGACAGGGAAAAGCCCCAGCATTTT. Complete variable domain (other parts from reference TRBV2 and TRBJ1-5): EPEVTQTPSHQVTQMGQEVILRCVPISNHLYFYWYRQILGQKVEFLVSFYNNEISEKSEIFDDQFSVERPDGSNFTLKIRSTKLEDSAMYFCASSEVGDREKPQHFGDGTRLSIL.

The CDR3 protein is CASSLQGKNTEAFF. The CDR3 DNA follows: TGCGCCAGCAGCTTACAGGGGAAGAACACTGAAGCTTTCTTT. The rearrangement links TRBV5-1 to TRBJ1-1; 7 positions match TRBD1. The CDR3 consists of 14 residues. Germline V lookup: CDR1 SGHRS, CDR2 YFSETQ. Losses at the gene ends were 2 bases for V and 1 base for J; bases not matched to a gene: 2.

The J gene is TRBJ2-7, the V gene TRBV18; TRBD1 might be the D (6 bases). Trimming shortened V by 4 bases and J by 5 bases, and 12 bases separated the two germline ends. Per the germline V gene, CDR1 is KGHSH and CDR2 is LQKENI. The CDR3 length is 13 residues. CDR3 region: CASSLMDSDEQYF. The CDR3, as DNA: TGTGCCAGCTCACTAATGGACAGTGACGAGCAGTACTTC.

V gene TRBV11-1 combines with J gene TRBJ2-7; tentatively, D is TRBD2 (5 bases). CDR1 and CDR2 from the germline V gene are SGHAT and FQDESV (reference sequence). CDR3 size: 16 residues. Between the trimmed V and J ends, which lost 5 bases and 3 bases, there was a span of 20 bases. Here the CDR3 reads CASSLKGVDWFYEQYF. The CDR3, as DNA: TGTGCCAGCAGCCTGAAGGGAGTCGACTGGTTCTACGAGCAGTACTTC. The full variable domain, completed using reference TRBV11-1 and TRBJ2-7, is EAEVAQSPRYKITEKSQAVAFWCDPISGHATLYWYRQILGQGPELLVQFQDESVVDDSQLPKDRFSAERLKGVDSTLKIQPAELGDSAMYLCASSLKGVDWFYEQYFGPGTRLTVT.

The chain employs TRBV5-1 and TRBJ2-2; 8 nucleotides match TRBD2. The V segment lost 4 bases and the J segment 4 bases; nucleotides outside the gene matches: 6. Germline V gene lookup returns CDR1 SGHRS and CDR2 YFSETQ. The CDR3 contains 15 residues. The CDR3 DNA follows: TGCGCCAGCAGCAGTCGGGGGGGCAGCACCGGGGAGCTGTTTTTT. Translation: CASSSRGGSTGELFF.

The CDR3 DNA follows: TGCAGCGTTCCTACAGGGGGTTTAAACACTGAAGCTTTCTTT. Translation gives CSVPTGGLNTEAFF. The gene calls are TRBV29-1 and TRBJ1-1; TRBD1 aligns across 8 bases. The CDR3 contains 14 residues. Germline-derived CDR1 and CDR2 are SQVTM and ANQGSEA. The trim removed 5 bases at V and 2 bases at J, leaving 7 bases unmatched.

V usage is TRBV6-5 and J usage is TRBJ2-5; D might be TRBD2 (6 bases). CDR3 length: 13 residues. Trimming stripped 8 bases from V and 5 bases from J, with 15 bases between. CDR1 is MNHEY and CDR2 is SVGAGI in the germline V gene. The CDR3 nucleotides are TGTGCCAGCGGGGTTAGAGGAGGGGAGACCCAGTACTTC. Encoded protein: CASGVRGGETQYF.

The chain couples TRBV5-5 to TRBJ2-2; the match to TRBD1 covers 9 bases. CDR1 and CDR2 from the germline V gene are SGHKS and YYEKEE (reference sequence). The trim removed 3 bases at V and 2 bases at J, leaving 5 bases unmatched. The CDR3 sequence is 16 residues long. CDR3 coding DNA: TGTGCCAGCAGCTCGGGACAGGGTCTAAACACCGGGGAGCTGTTTTTT. Its translation: CASSSGQGLNTGELFF.

This sequence joins TRBV5-1 and TRBJ1-2; 10 bases match TRBD1. The CDR3 is made up of 13 amino acids. J was trimmed by 8 bases and V by 4 bases; bases with no gene match: 5. Per germline, CDR1 SGHRS and CDR2 YFSETQ. CDR3 DNA sequence: TGCGCCAGCAGCCCTGGGACAGGGGAGGGCTACACCTTC. Protein product: CASSPGTGEGYTF.

This rearrangement joins TRBV3-1 (or the pseudogene TRBV3-2) to TRBJ2-2; a possible D gene is TRBD1 (5 bases). The CDR3 runs 14 residues. The germline V gene has CDR1 LGHDT and CDR2 YNNKEL (reference sequence). The germline V and J ends were trimmed by 5 bases and 3 bases, with 10 bases remaining between them. CDR3 sequence (DNA): TGTGCCAGCAGCTGGACAAGAGACACCGGGGAGCTGTTTTTT. Translation: CASSWTRDTGELFF.

The CDR3 sequence is CASSSGQSLSYNEQFF. The CDR3 DNA reads as TGCGCCAGCAGCAGCGGACAGTCCCTCTCCTACAATGAGCAGTTCTTC. The rearrangement uses TRBV5-1 and TRBJ2-1; D is perhaps TRBD1 (6 bases). Germline loops: CDR1 SGHRS, CDR2 YFSETQ. V lost 4 bases to trimming and J lost 0 bases, with 14 bases between them. The CDR3 is 16 residues long. The full variable domain, its missing parts supplied by reference TRBV5-1 and TRBJ2-1, is KAGVTQTPRYLIKTRGQQVTLSCSPISGHRSVSWYQQTPGQGLQFLFEYFSETQRNKGNFPGRFSGRQFSNSRSEMNVSTLELGDSALYLCASSSGQSLSYNEQFFGPGTRLTVL.

The rearrangement uses TRBV5-6 and TRBJ2-7; D is unclear. V was cut by 1 base and J by 2 bases, with 4 bases left in between. Germline CDR1 is SGHDT and CDR2 is YYEEEE. The CDR3 contains 12 residues. In DNA form, the CDR3 reads TGTGCCAGCAGCTTGTTTACCTACGAGCAGTACTTC. Translating gives CASSLFTYEQYF.